The 8 T cell receptor beta chains below were found in one sample sequenced in a study of human T cells and chemical hapten exposure. Unfractionated whole blood yielded the extracted total RNA. TCRdb ran MiXCR on the 5' RACE reads and lists one entry per CDR3 protein. The sample has roughly 120,000 distinct CDR3 sequences; around a fifth are singletons. The receptors stem from a human donor in good health.

This chain connects TRBV7-9 to TRBJ2-7, with 9 nucleotides matching TRBD2. This CDR3 has 17 residues. Germline V lookup: CDR1 SEHNR, CDR2 FQNEAQ (reference sequence). The trim removed 5 bases at V and 2 bases at J, leaving 13 bases unmatched. The CDR3 DNA reads as TGTGCCAGCAGCCCACCGGGTCCGGGACTAGCCCCCTACGAGCAGTACTTC. It codes for CASSPPGPGLAPYEQYF.

The chain links TRBV25-1 to TRBJ2-5; D remains unclear. CDR3 size: 12 residues. With 4 bases removed from V and 5 bases from J, the gap between germline ends came to 8 bases. Germline values: CDR1 MGHDK, CDR2 SYGVNS. Here the CDR3 DNA reads TGTGCCAGCAGTGCTCAACGGGAGACCCAGTACTTC. Translating it yields CASSAQRETQYF.

This clonotype was picked up one time. The J gene is TRBJ1-4, the V gene TRBV18, with D maybe TRBD1 (5 bases). Germline V gene data show CDR1 as KGHSH and CDR2 as LQKENI. The CDR3 runs 15 residues. Trimming stripped 1 base from V and 6 bases from J, with 12 bases between. The CDR3 here is CASSPLAGRHEKLFF. CDR3 DNA: TGTGCCAGCTCACCACTCGCAGGGCGTCATGAAAAACTGTTTTTT. The whole variable domain, remainder taken from reference TRBV18 and TRBJ1-4, is NAGVMQNPRHLVRRRGQEARLRCSPMKGHSHVYWYRQLPEEGLKFMVYLQKENIIDESGMPKERFSAEFPKEGPSILRIQQVVRGDSAAYFCASSPLAGRHEKLFFGSGTQLSVL.

The chain carries TRBV19 and TRBJ1-5, with D maybe TRBD1 (6 bases). The CDR3 has 13 amino acids. Trimming took off 4 bases at V and 5 bases at J, with 9 bases between the two ends. Germline CDR1 LNHDA, CDR2 SQIVND (reference sequence). The CDR3 DNA is TGTGCCAGTAGTAGACAGGAGGATCAGCCCCAGCATTTT. Protein product: CASSRQEDQPQHF.

The chain carries TRBV29-1 and TRBJ1-2, with D unresolved. Germline CDR1 is SQVTM and CDR2 is ANQGSEA. The CDR3 contains 13 residues. Trimming stripped 2 bases from V and 2 bases from J, with 9 bases between. The CDR3 loop is CSVEKSANYGYTF. CDR3 nucleotide sequence: TGCAGCGTTGAAAAATCAGCAAACTATGGCTACACCTTC. Supplemented by reference TRBV29-1 and TRBJ1-2, the full variable domain reads SAVISQKPSRDICQRGTSLTIQCQVDSQVTMMFWYRQQPGQSLTLIATANQGSEATYESGFVIDKFPISRPNLTFSTLTVSNMSPEDSSIYLCSVEKSANYGYTFGSGTRLTVV.

There are a few counts of this clonotype. The chain combines TRBV19 with TRBJ1-5, with TRBD1 as a possible D gene (6 bases). The V and J ends lost 6 bases and 5 bases respectively, with 17 bases between them. CDR3 length: 15 residues. CDR1 and CDR2 from the germline V gene are LNHDA and SQIVND (reference sequence). In DNA, the CDR3 is TGTGCCAGTAGCAACTTGGACAGTTATGATCAGCCCCAGCATTTT. Translating gives CASSNLDSYDQPQHF.

The chain links TRBV14 to TRBJ2-3, with 14 bases that match TRBD2. Germline CDR1 reads SGHDN; CDR2 reads FVKESK. V lost 4 bases to trimming and J lost 7 bases; unmatched junction nucleotides: 4. The CDR3 is made up of 15 amino acids. CDR3 sequence: CASSPGLAGVYTQYF. The CDR3 DNA follows: TGTGCCAGCAGCCCGGGACTAGCGGGAGTTTATACGCAGTATTTT. Full variable domain (remainder filled in from reference TRBV14 and TRBJ2-3): EAGVTQFPSHSVIEKGQTVTLRCDPISGHDNLYWYRRVMGKEIKFLLHFVKESKQDESGMPNNRFLAERTGGTYSTLKVQPAELEDSGVYFCASSPGLAGVYTQYFGPGTRLTVL.

V usage is TRBV6-5 and J usage is TRBJ2-3; 10 positions match TRBD2. Trimming took 6 bases from V and 6 from J; bases not matched to a gene: 9. Germline lookup yields CDR1 MNHEY and CDR2 SVGAGI. This CDR3 is built from 15 residues. The CDR3 sequence: CASRSGSGRDDTQYF. CDR3 in DNA: TGTGCCAGCAGGTCCGGCAGCGGGAGGGACGATACGCAGTATTTT.